This TCR beta chain appears in the sequencing data of a study of PD-1 blockade in classical Hodgkin lymphoma. General observations from the study: As was reported, newly diagnosed patients showed lower baseline TCR diversity than healthy donors did. What drove the repertoire differences, possibly disease activity or prior therapy, has not been defined.

Clones were read by immunoSEQ multiplex PCR, and TCRdb kept only the in-frame ones, dropping some. The sample carries approximately 13,000 clones, almost 90% recorded once. Time point of the sample: cycle 4 day 1 (C4D1), after 5 to 7 weeks of nivolumab. In every patient, relapse followed autologous stem cell transplantation, while exposure to brentuximab vedotin differed. Purification of CD4+ T cells from thawed PBMCs was performed via magnetic negative selection. Germline values: CDR1 MGHRA, CDR2 YSYEKL. The length of the CDR3 is 19 residues. The junction had 13 bases not matched to a gene; V was cut back by 1 base and J by 2 bases. As for this clone: The antigen remains undetermined.

This specimen was CD4+ T cells from blood, taken before the fourth cycle of nivolumab. The sequence was collected from a human donor with classical Hodgkin lymphoma. The chain recombines TRBV4-1 with TRBJ2-2, with 7 nucleotides matching TRBD2. CDR3 protein: CASSQARGELALNTGELFF. The CDR3 DNA follows: TGCGCCAGCAGCCAAGCCCGAGGCGAACTAGCGCTCAACACCGGGGAGCTGTTTTTT.